These 10 T cell receptor beta chains share one sample of origin, sequenced in a study of cytomegalovirus exposure and HLA in healthy donors. Repertoires were generated with immunoSEQ multiplex PCR, while TCRdb's copy carries only in-frame clones and drops some. The table records about 190,000 clones, 84% of them present only once. Sequencing was carried out using PBMCs. Receptors originate from a man aged 18 to 35 in good health and CMV-seropositive.

This clone has just one count. J is TRBJ2-2 and V is TRBV5-1; D is ambiguous. The CDR3 consists of 16 residues. Germline CDR1 reads SGHRS; CDR2 reads YFSETQ. V lost 0 bases and J lost 2, with 11 bases in between. The CDR3 here is CASSLDSLVNTGELFF. The CDR3 DNA follows: TGCGCCAGCAGCTTGGACAGCCTGGTAAACACCGGGGAGCTGTTTTTT.

This clone was seen once. This sequence joins TRBV5-1 and TRBJ2-1; the D is unclear. Germline V gene sequence: CDR1 SGHRS, CDR2 YFSETQ. The CDR3 spans 15 residues. Trimming took 0 bases from V and 1 from J, leaving 8 bases between them. For the CDR3, the DNA is TGCGCCAGCAGCTTGGGGCTAGATTCCTACAATGAGCAGTTCTTC. Amino acid sequence: CASSLGLDSYNEQFF.

The V call is TRBV30, the J call TRBJ2-7; D perhaps matches TRBD2 (6 bases). V lost 7 bases, J lost 7 bases, and 20 bases lay in between. Germline V lookup: CDR1 GTSNPN, CDR2 SVGIG (reference sequence). This CDR3 spans 13 amino acids. The DNA of the CDR3 is TGTGCCTCCGAACATTTACCCGGAGGGGAGCAGTACTTC. Protein: CASEHLPGGEQYF.

The V gene is TRBV15, the J gene TRBJ2-6; 7 positions match TRBD1. From germline, CDR1 is LNHNV and CDR2 YYDKDF (reference sequence). Germline trimming cut 5 bases from V and 1 base from J; bases unmatched to any gene: 11. The CDR3 loop spans 18 amino acids. The CDR3 region is CATSPTGQTRSGANVLTF. The CDR3 region has the DNA TGTGCCACCAGCCCGACGGGACAGACCAGGTCTGGGGCCAACGTCCTGACTTTC.

This clone has just a few counts. This sequence joins TRBV6-4 and TRBJ2-1; 11 nucleotides agree with TRBD2. The CDR3 has 15 amino acids. Trimming took 4 bases from V and 4 from J; bases not matched to a gene: 3. CDR1 and CDR2 (germline): MRHNA, SNTAGT. CDR3 residues: CASSARTSGYNEQFF. The DNA of the CDR3 is TGTGCCAGCAGTGCCCGGACTAGCGGGTACAATGAGCAGTTCTTC.

The chain combines TRBV25-1 with TRBJ2-3, with TRBD2 identical over 9 bases. The CDR3 length is 16 residues. Per the germline V gene, CDR1 is MGHDK and CDR2 is SYGVNS. Trimming took 4 bases from V and 0 from J; bases not matched to a gene: 5. The CDR3 loop reads CASSVIAGASTDTQYF. DNA of the CDR3: TGTGCCAGCAGTGTGATAGCGGGAGCGAGCACAGATACGCAGTATTTT.

V usage is TRBV28 and J usage is TRBJ1-5; 11 nucleotides match TRBD1. The V gene end was trimmed by 5 bases and the J gene end by 1 base; junction bases not matched to a gene: 7. Germline V lookup: CDR1 MDHEN, CDR2 SYDVKM. CDR3 length: 17 residues. The CDR3 spells CASSQWTGGVSNQPQHF. The CDR3 DNA follows: TGTGCCAGCAGTCAGTGGACAGGGGGCGTAAGCAATCAGCCCCAGCATTTT.

The chain recombines TRBV27 with TRBJ2-3; TRBD2 aligns across 7 bases. Germline CDR1 reads MNHEY; CDR2 reads SMNVEV (reference sequence). The CDR3 has 15 amino acids. The trim removed 9 bases at V and 6 bases at J, leaving 15 bases unmatched. CDR3 coding DNA: TGTGCCAGTAAAAGCGGGGTAGTACAAGGGGATACGCAGTATTTT. Its protein is CASKSGVVQGDTQYF.

The chain couples TRBV28 to TRBJ2-6; 12 nucleotides line up with TRBD1. J lost 1 base, V lost 6 bases, and 16 bases had no gene match. This CDR3 is built from 21 residues. The germline gives CDR1 MDHEN, CDR2 SYDVKM. The CDR3 DNA follows: TGTGCCAGCAGACCGTCGTCGTTCCGGGACAGGGGGCGTTCTGGGGCCAACGTCCTGACTTTC. Its translation: CASRPSSFRDRGRSGANVLTF. Together with reference TRBV28 and TRBJ2-6, the CDR3 gives the full variable domain: DVKVTQSSRYLVKRTGEKVFLECVQDMDHENMFWYRQDPGLGLRLIYFSYDVKMKEKGDIPEGYSVSREKKERFSLILESASTNQTSMYLCASRPSSFRDRGRSGANVLTFGAGSRLTVL.

The chain recombines TRBV2 with TRBJ2-4; 9 nucleotides align to TRBD1. The CDR3 is 16 residues long. The germline V gene encodes CDR1 SNHLY and CDR2 FYNNEI. With 6 bases clipped from V and 11 bases from J, the junction kept 17 bases outside the gene matches. DNA of the CDR3: TGTGCCAGCAGCGGACAGGGGTCTCCCCTCCAGTCGGTTCAGTACTTC. It specifies CASSGQGSPLQSVQYF.